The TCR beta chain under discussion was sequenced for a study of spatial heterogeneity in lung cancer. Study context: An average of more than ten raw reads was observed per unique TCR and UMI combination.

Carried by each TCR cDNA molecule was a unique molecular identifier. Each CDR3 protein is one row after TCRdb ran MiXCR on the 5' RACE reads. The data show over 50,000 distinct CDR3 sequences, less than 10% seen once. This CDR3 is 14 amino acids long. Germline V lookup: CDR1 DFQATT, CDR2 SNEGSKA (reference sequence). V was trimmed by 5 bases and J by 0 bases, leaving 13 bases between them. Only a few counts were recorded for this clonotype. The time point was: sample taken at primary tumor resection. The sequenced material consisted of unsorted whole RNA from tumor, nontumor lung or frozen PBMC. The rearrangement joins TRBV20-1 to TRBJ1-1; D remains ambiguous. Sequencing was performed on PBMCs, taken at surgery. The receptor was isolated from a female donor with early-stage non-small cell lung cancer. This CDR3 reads CSALERLLNTEAFF. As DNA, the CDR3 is TGCAGTGCTTTGGAGCGACTGCTGAACACTGAAGCTTTCTTT.